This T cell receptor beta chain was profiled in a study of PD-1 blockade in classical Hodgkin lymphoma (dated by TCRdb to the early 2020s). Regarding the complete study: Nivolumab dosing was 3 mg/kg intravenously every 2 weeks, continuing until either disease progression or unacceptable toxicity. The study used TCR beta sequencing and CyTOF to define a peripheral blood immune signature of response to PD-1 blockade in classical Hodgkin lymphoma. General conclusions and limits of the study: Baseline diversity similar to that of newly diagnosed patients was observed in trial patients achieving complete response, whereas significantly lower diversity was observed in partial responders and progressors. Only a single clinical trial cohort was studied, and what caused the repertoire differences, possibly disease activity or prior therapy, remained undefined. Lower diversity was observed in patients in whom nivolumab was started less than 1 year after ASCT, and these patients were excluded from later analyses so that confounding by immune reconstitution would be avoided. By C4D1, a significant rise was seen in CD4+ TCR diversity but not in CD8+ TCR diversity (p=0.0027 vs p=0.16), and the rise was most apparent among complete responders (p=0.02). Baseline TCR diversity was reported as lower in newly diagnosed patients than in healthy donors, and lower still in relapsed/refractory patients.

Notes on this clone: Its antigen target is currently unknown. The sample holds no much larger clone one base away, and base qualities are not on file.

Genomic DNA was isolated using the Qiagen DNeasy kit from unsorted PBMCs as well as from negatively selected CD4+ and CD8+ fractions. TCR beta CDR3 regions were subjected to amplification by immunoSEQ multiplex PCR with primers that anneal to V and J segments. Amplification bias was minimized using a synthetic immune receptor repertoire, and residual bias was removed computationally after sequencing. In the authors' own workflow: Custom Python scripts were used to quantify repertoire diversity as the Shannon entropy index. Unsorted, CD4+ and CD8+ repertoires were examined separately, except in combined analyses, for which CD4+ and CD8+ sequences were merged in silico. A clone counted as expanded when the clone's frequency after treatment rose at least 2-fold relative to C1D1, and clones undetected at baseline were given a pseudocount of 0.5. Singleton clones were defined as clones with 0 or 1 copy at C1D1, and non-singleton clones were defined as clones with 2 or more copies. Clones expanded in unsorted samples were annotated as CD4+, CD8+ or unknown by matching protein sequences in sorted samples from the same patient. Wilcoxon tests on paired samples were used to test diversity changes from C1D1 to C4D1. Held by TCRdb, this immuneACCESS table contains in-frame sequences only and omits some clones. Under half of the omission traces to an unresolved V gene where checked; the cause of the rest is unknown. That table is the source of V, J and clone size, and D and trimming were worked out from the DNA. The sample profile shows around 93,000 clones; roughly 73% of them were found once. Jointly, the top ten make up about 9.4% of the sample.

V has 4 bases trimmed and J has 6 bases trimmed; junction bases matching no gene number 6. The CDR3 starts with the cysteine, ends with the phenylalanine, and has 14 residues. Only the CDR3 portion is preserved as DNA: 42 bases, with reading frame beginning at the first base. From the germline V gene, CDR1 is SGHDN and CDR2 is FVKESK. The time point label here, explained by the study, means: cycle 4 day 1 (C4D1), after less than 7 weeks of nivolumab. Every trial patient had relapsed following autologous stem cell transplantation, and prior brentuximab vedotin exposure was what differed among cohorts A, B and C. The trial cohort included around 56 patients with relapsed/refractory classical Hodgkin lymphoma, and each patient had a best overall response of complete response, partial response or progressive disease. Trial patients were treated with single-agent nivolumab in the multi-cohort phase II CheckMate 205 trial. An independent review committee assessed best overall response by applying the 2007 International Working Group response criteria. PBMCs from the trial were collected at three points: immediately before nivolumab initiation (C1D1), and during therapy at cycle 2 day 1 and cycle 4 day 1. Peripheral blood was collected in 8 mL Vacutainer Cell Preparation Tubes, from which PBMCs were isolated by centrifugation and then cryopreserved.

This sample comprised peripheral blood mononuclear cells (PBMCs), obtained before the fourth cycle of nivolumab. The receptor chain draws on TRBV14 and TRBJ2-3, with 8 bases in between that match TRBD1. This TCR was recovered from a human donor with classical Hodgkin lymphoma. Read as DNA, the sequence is TGTGCCAGCAGCCGGGGACAGGTCGCGGATACGCAGTATTTT. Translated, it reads CASSRGQVADTQYF.